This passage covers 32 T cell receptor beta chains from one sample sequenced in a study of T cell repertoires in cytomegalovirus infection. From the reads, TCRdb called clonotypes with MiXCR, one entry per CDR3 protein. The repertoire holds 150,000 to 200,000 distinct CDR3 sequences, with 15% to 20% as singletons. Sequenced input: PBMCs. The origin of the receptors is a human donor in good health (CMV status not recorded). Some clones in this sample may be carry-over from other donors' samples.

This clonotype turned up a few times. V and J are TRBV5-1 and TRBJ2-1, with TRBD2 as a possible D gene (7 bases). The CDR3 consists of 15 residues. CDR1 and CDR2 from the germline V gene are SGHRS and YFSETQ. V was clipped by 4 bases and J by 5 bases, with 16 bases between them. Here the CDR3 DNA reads TGCGCCAGCAGCCCGGAAGGGCGGGGGCACAATGAGCAGTTCTTC. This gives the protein CASSPEGRGHNEQFF.

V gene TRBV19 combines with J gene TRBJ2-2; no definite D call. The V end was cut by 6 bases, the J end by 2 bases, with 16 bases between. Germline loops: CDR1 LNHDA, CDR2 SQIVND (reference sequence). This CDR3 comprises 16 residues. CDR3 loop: CASRGSGYQNTGELFF. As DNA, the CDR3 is TGTGCCAGTAGGGGTTCGGGCTACCAAAACACCGGGGAGCTGTTTTTT.

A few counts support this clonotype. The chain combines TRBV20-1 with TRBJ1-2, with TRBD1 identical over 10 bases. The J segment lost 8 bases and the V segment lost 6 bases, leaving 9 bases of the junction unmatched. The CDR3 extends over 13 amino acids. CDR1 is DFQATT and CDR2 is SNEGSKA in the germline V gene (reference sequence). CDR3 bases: TGCAGTGCCACCGGGACAGGGGATTGGGGCTACACCTTC. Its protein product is CSATGTGDWGYTF.

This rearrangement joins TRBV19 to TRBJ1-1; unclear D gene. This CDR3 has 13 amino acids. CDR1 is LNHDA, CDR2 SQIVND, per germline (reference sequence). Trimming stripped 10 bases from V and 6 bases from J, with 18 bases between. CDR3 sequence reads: CAIKDSPGAEAFF. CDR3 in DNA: TGTGCCATTAAGGACTCCCCGGGAGCTGAAGCTTTCTTT.

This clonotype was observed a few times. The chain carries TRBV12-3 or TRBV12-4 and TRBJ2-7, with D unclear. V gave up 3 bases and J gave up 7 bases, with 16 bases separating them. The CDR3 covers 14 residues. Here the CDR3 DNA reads TGTGCCAGCAGTTTTACCAGCGACTCTAGGGAGCAGTACTTC. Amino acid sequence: CASSFTSDSREQYF.

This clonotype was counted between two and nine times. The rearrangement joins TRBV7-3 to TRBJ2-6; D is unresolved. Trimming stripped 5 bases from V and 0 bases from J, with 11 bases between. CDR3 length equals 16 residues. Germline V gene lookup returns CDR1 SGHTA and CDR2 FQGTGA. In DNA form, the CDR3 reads TGTGCCAGCAGCCTAGACCGAAACTCTGGGGCCAACGTCCTGACTTTC. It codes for CASSLDRNSGANVLTF.

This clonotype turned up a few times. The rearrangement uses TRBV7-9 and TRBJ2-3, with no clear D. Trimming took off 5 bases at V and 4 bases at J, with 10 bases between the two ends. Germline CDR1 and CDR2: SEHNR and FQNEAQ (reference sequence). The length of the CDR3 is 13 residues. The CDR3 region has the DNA TGTGCCAGCAGCCATCAAGGCTCAGATACGCAGTATTTT. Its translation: CASSHQGSDTQYF.

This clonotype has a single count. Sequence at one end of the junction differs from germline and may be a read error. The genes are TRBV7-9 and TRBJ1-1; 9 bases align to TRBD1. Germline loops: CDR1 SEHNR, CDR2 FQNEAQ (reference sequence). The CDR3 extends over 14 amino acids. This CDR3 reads CTSSLQGAGTEAFF. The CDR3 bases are TGTACCAGCAGCTTACAGGGGGCAGGGACTGAAGCTTTCTTT.

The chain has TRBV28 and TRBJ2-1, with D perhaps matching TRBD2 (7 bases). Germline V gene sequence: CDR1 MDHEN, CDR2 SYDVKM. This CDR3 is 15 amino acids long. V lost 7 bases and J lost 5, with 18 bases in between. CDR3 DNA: TGTGCCAGCATCTCGCGGGGGCGACCCAACAATGAGCAGTTCTTC. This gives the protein CASISRGRPNNEQFF.

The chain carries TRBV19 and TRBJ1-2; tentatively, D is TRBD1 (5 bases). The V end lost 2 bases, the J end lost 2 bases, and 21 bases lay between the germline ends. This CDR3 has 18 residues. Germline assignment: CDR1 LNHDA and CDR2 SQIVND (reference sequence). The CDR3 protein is CASSINRLMVAANYGYTF. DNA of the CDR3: TGTGCCAGTAGTATAAACAGGTTAATGGTGGCAGCAAACTATGGCTACACCTTC. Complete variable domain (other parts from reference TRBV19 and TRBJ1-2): DGGITQSPKYLFRKEGQNVTLSCEQNLNHDAMYWYRQDPGQGLRLIYYSQIVNDFQKGDIAEGYSVSREKKESFPLTVTSAQKNPTAFYLCASSINRLMVAANYGYTFGSGTRLTVV.

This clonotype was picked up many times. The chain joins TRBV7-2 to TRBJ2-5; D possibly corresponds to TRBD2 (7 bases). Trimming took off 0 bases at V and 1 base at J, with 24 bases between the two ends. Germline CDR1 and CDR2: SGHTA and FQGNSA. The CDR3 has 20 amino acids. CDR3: CASSLAPGWGGIGPQETQYF. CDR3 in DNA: TGTGCCAGCAGCTTAGCGCCTGGTTGGGGGGGCATCGGTCCCCAAGAGACCCAGTACTTC.

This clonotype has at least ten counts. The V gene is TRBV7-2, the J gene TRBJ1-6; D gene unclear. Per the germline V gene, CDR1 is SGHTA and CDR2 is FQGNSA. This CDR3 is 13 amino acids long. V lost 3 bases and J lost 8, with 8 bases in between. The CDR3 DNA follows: TGTGCCAGCAGCTTCAGGCGGGATTCACCCCTCCACTTT. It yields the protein CASSFRRDSPLHF.

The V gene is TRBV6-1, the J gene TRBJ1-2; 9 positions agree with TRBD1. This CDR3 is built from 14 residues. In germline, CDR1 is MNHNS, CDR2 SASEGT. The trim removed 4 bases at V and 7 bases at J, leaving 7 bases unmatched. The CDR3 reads CASSALDRGPGYTF. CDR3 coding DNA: TGTGCCAGCAGTGCTCTGGACAGGGGTCCTGGCTACACCTTC.

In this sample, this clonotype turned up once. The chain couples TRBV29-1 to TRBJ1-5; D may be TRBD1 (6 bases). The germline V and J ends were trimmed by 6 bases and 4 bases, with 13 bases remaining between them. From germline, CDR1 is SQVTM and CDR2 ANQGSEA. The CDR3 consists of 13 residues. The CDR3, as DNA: TGCAGCGTGGCACAGGGAGGGAATCAGCCCCAGCATTTT. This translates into CSVAQGGNQPQHF. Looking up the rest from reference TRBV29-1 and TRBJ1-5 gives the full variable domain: SAVISQKPSRDICQRGTSLTIQCQVDSQVTMMFWYRQQPGQSLTLIATANQGSEATYESGFVIDKFPISRPNLTFSTLTVSNMSPEDSSIYLCSVAQGGNQPQHFGDGTRLSIL.

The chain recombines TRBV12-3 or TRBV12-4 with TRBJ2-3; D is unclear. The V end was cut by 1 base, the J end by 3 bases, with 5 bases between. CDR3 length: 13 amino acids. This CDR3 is CASSLGETDTQYF. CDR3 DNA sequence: TGTGCCAGCAGTTTAGGGGAAACAGATACGCAGTATTTT.

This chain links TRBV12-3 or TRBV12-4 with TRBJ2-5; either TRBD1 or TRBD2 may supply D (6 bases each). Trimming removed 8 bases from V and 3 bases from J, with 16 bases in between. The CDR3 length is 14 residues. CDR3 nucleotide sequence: TGTGCCAGCGCAAGGGGGAGGTCAGAAGAGACCCAGTACTTC. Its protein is CASARGRSEETQYF.

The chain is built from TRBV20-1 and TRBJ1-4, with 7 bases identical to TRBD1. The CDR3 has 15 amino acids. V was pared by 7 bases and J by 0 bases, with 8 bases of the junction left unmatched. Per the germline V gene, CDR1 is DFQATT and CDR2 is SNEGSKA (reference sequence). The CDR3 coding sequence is TGCAGTGTTCAGGACAGGATCGCAACTAATGAAAAACTGTTTTTT. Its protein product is CSVQDRIATNEKLFF.

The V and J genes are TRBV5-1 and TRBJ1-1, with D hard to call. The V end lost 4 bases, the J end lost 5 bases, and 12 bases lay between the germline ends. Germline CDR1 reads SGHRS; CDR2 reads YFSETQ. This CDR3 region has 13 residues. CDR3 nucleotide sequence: TGCGCCAGCAGCATGGGATCGGGGACTGAAGCTTTCTTT. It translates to CASSMGSGTEAFF.

Here the CDR3 reads CAWSGPTNTGELFF. The CDR3 region has the DNA TGTGCCTGGAGTGGGCCAACTAACACCGGGGAGCTGTTTTTT. This rearrangement joins TRBV30 to TRBJ2-2; no clear D. Trimming removed 1 base at V and 2 bases at J, with 8 bases between. The CDR3 runs to 14 residues. Germline V gene data show CDR1 as GTSNPN and CDR2 as SVGIG (reference sequence).

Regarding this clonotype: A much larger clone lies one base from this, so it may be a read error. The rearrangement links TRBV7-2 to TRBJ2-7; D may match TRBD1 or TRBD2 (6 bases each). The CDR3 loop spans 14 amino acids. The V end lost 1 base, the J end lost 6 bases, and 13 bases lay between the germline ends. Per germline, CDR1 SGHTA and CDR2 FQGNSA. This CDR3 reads CASSLGGAAGEQYF. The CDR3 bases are TGTGCCAGCAGCTTAGGGGGGGCGGCCGGCGAGCAGTACTTC. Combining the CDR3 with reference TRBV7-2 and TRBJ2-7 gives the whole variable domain GAGVSQSPSNKVTEKGKDVELRCDPISGHTALYWYRQSLGQGLEFLIYFQGNSAPDKSGLPSDRFSAERTGGSVSTLTIQRTQQEDSAVYLCASSLGGAAGEQYFGPGTRLTVT.

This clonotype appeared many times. The CDR3 loop reads CAIVTGVYNEQFF. The CDR3 DNA reads TGTGCCATCGTGACAGGGGTATACAATGAGCAGTTCTTC. The rearrangement joins TRBV7-9 to TRBJ2-1; 8 bases align to TRBD1. J lost 4 bases, V lost 10 bases, and 6 bases had no gene match. This CDR3 has 13 amino acids. CDR1 and CDR2 (germline): SEHNR, FQNEAQ (reference sequence).

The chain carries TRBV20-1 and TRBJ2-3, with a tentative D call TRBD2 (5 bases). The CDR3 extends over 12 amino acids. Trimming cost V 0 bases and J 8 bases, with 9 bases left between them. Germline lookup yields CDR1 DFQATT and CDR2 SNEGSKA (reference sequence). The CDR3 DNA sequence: TGCAGTGCTAGAGAGTTACGGGGTACGCAGTATTTT. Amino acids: CSARELRGTQYF.

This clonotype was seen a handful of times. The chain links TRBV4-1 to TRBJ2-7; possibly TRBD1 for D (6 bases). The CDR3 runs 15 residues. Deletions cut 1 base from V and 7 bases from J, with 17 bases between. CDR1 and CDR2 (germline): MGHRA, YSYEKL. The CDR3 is CASSQVNVGAEEQYF. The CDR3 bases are TGCGCCAGCAGCCAAGTAAATGTGGGGGCGGAAGAGCAGTACTTC.

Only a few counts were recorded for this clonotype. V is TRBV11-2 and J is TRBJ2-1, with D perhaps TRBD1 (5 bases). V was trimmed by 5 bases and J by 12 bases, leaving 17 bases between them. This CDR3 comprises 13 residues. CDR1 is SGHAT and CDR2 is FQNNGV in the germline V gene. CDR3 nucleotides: TGTGCCAGCAGCGGAACAACTCAAGGGGTGCAGTTCTTC. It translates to CASSGTTQGVQFF. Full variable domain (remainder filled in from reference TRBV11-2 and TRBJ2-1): EAGVAQSPRYKIIEKRQSVAFWCNPISGHATLYWYQQILGQGPKLLIQFQNNGVVDDSQLPKDRFSAERLKGVDSTLKIQPAKLEDSAVYLCASSGTTQGVQFFGPGTRLTVL.

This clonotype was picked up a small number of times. This chain's CDR3 is CASSLQRTGFLQYF. In DNA, the CDR3 is TGTGCCAGCAGTTTACAGAGGACAGGGTTTTTGCAGTACTTC. This chain joins TRBV6-5 and TRBJ2-7; 8 bases map to TRBD1. The germline CDR1 and CDR2 sequences are MNHEY and SVGAGI. This CDR3 spans 14 amino acids. V was pared by 4 bases and J by 9 bases, with 11 bases of the junction left unmatched.

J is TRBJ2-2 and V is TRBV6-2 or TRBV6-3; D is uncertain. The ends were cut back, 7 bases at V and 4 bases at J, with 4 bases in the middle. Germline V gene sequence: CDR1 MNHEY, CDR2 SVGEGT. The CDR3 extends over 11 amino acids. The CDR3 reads CASKTTGELFF. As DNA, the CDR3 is TGTGCCAGCAAGACCACCGGGGAGCTGTTTTTT.

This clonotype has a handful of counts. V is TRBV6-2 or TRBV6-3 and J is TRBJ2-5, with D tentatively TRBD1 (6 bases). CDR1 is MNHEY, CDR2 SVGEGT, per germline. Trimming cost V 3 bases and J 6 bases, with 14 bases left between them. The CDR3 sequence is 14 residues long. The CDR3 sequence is CASSYGGVKKTQYF. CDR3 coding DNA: TGTGCCAGCAGTTATGGGGGCGTCAAAAAGACCCAGTACTTC.

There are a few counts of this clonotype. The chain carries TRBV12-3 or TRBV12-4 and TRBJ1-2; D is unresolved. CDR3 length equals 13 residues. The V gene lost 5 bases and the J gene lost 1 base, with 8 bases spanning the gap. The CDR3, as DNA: TGTGCCAGCAGTCGAGGAAGTAACTATGGCTACACCTTC. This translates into CASSRGSNYGYTF.

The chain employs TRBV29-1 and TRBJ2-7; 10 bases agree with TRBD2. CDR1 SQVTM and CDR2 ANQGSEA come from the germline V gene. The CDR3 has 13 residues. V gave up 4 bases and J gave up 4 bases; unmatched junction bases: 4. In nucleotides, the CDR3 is TGCAGCGTTGTCCCGACTAGCGGGTACGAGCAGTACTTC. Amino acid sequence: CSVVPTSGYEQYF.

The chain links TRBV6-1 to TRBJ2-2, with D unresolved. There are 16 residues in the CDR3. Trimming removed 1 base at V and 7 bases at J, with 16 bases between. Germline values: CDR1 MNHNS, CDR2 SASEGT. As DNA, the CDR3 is TGTGCCAGCAGTGAAGGTGTGACTCCTCGGCTCGGGGAGCTGTTTTTT. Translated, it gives CASSEGVTPRLGELFF.

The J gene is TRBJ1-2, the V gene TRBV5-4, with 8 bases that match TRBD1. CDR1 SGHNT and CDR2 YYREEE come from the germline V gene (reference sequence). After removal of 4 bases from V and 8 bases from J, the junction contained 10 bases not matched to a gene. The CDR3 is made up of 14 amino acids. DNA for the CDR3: TGTGCCAGCAGCATGGACAGGGTCAGCAGGGGCTACACCTTC. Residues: CASSMDRVSRGYTF.

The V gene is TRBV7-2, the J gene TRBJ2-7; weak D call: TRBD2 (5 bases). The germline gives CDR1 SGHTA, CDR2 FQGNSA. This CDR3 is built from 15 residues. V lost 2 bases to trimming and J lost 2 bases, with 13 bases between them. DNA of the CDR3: TGTGCCAGCAGCTTAACCCTAGCTCCCACCTACGAGCAGTACTTC. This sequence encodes CASSLTLAPTYEQYF.